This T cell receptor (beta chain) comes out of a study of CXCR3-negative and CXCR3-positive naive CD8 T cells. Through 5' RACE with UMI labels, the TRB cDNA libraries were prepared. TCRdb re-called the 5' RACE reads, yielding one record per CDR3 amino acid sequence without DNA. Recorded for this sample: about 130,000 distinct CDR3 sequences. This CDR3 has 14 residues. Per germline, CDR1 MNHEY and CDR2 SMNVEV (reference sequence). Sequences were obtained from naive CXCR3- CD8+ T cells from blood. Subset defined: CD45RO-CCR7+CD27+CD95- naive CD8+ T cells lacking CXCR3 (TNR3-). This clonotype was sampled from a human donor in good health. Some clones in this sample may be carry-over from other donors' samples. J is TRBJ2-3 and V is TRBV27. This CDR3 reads CASSFGGLGGTQYF.